The 18 T cell receptor beta chains in this list originate from one sample, sequenced in a study of T cell clonality in common variable immunodeficiency. Profiling relied on immunoSEQ multiplex PCR, and the TCRdb table lists in-frame clones only, not all of them. The sample has about 52,000 clones, none seen only once. The sample was peripheral blood mononuclear cells. The origin of the receptors is a person aged 18-70 years in good health.

This clone has ten or more counts. The CDR3 end is not reached by the read, which stops 3 residues before it; the germline J gene fills it in. The chain recombines TRBV9 with TRBJ2-3, with a tentative D call TRBD2 (7 bases). Trimming shortened V by 4 bases and J by 4 bases, and 16 bases separated the two germline ends. There are 15 residues in the CDR3. Germline-derived CDR1 and CDR2 are SGDLS and YYNGEE. The CDR3 DNA, read in part, is TGTGCCAGCAGCCCCCTGGAGGGGGGGCCAGATACG. This sequence encodes CASSPLEGGPDT. In full, the CDR3 is CASSPLEGGPDTQYF. The full variable domain, with the rest looked up from reference TRBV9 and TRBJ2-3, is DSGVTQTPKHLITATGQRVTLRCSPRSGDLSVYWYQQSLDQGLQFLIQYYNGEERAKGNILERFSAQQFPDLHSELNLSSLELGDSALYFCASSPLEGGPDTQYFGPGTRLTVL.

This clone was observed at least ten times. The CDR3 end is not reached by the read, which stops 3 residues before it; the germline J gene fills it in. This chain joins TRBV2 and TRBJ2-4; D is ambiguous. Germline CDR1 SNHLY, CDR2 FYNNEI. V lost 3 bases and J 2 bases, leaving 11 bases between the germline ends. CDR3 size: 15 residues. The DNA read from the CDR3 is TGTGCCAGCAGTGAGGCAGGCATATCCAAAAACATT. Residues: CASSEAGISKNI. The whole CDR3 is CASSEAGISKNIQYF.

With regard to this clone: The CDR3 goes on 3 residues after the read ends, and that part is filled in from the germline J gene. The chain links TRBV29-1 to TRBJ2-5, with TRBD1 identical over 9 bases. V trimming: 0 bases; J trimming: 6 bases; junction bases outside the gene matches: 8. The CDR3 spans 15 residues. Looked up from germline, CDR1 is SQVTM and CDR2 is ANQGSEA. Here the CDR3 reads CSVEDQQGALKTQYF. CDR3 DNA (partial): TGCAGCGTTGAAGATCAACAGGGGGCGCTTAAGACC.

Many counts were recorded for this clone. The CDR3 end lies 3 residues beyond the end of the read and is filled in from the germline J gene. The chain employs TRBV11-2 and TRBJ1-2, with D hard to call. The V and J ends lost 4 bases and 7 bases respectively, with 7 bases between them. Germline CDR1 reads SGHAT; CDR2 reads FQNNGV. The CDR3 runs 11 residues. CDR3 sequence: CASSSRGGYTF. The CDR3 bases that were read are TGTGCCAGCAGCTCCCGGGGTGGC.

This clone was counted many times. Read sequence stops 3 residues before the CDR3 end, and the germline J gene provides the missing end. The chain joins TRBV5-1 to TRBJ2-1; TRBD2 is a possible D gene (6 bases). Germline V gene sequence: CDR1 SGHRS, CDR2 YFSETQ. Trimming shortened V by 7 bases and J by 2 bases, and 7 bases separated the two germline ends. The CDR3 totals 12 residues. CDR3 sequence reads: CASGGTYNEQFF. The CDR3 bases that were read are TGCGCCAGCGGGGGGACCTACAATGAG.

This clone has just a few counts. Sequencing ends 3 residues short of the CDR3 end; the germline J gene provides the rest. The rearrangement uses TRBV7-6 and TRBJ2-1; the D gene is possibly TRBD2 (10 bases). Germline V gives CDR1 SGHVS, CDR2 FNYEAQ. CDR3 length: 18 amino acids. Between the trimmed V and J ends, which lost 5 bases and 5 bases, there was a span of 25 bases. The DNA read from the CDR3 is TGTGCCAGCAGCCCCGGGACAGGGATGCTAGCGGGGGACAATGAG. It specifies CASSPGTGMLAGDNE. The full CDR3 reads CASSPGTGMLAGDNEQFF.

This clone was detected many times. The CDR3 end is not reached by the read, which stops 3 residues before it; the germline J gene fills it in. V usage is TRBV28 and J usage is TRBJ2-1; 7 bases line up with TRBD2. The germline CDR1 and CDR2 sequences are MDHEN and SYDVKM. Trimming removed 2 bases from V and 7 bases from J; junction bases left unmatched: 8. The CDR3 runs 15 residues. The covered CDR3 bases are TGTGCCAGCAGTTTAGCGGGAGAGGTACAGAATGAG. It translates to CASSLAGEVQNE. The CDR3 as a whole reads CASSLAGEVQNEQFF.

This clone came up many times. The read ends 3 residues shy of where the CDR3 ends; the end is completed using the germline J gene. The V and J genes are TRBV18 and TRBJ2-5, with 13 bases lining up with TRBD2. J gave up 5 bases and V 2 bases, and 5 bases lay outside the gene matches. Germline CDR1 KGHSH, CDR2 LQKENI. This CDR3 contains 16 residues. CDR3 DNA (partial): TGTGCCAGCTCACCAGGACTAGCGGGAGCGGTGGAGACC. Protein: CASSPGLAGAVET. The CDR3 in full is CASSPGLAGAVETQYF.

This clone was detected many times. The CDR3 goes on 3 residues after the read ends, and that part is filled in from the germline J gene. V usage is TRBV20-1 and J usage is TRBJ1-5; D gene uncertain. The germline gives CDR1 DFQATT, CDR2 SNEGSKA (reference sequence). The CDR3 covers 13 residues. V was clipped by 5 bases and J by 8 bases, with 16 bases between them. The CDR3 region is CSAEGFSKEPQHF. The part of the CDR3 DNA that was read is TGCAGTGCTGAGGGTTTTTCGAAGGAGCCC.

This clone was seen ten or more times. Read sequence stops 3 residues before the CDR3 end, and the germline J gene provides the missing end. This chain links TRBV18 with TRBJ1-1; TRBD1 agrees at 7 bases. With 3 bases clipped from V and 4 bases from J, the junction kept 5 bases outside the gene matches. Germline lookup yields CDR1 KGHSH and CDR2 LQKENI. This CDR3 is built from 14 residues. The CDR3 DNA, read in part, is TGTGCCAGCTCACCGGAGGGGGCCGGCACTGAA. It is translated as CASSPEGAGTE. The entire CDR3 reads CASSPEGAGTEAFF.

This clone was detected many times. The sequenced fragment ends 3 residues before the CDR3 boundary, so the rest is inferred from the germline J gene. This rearrangement joins TRBV19 to TRBJ2-3; a weak D match, TRBD2 (5 bases). V was shortened by 5 bases and J by 5 bases, with 17 bases between the two germline ends. CDR3 length: 15 amino acids. CDR1 is LNHDA, CDR2 SQIVND, per germline (reference sequence). The part of the CDR3 DNA that was read is TGTGCCAGTAGTCCCCTGGCGCCCGAGGGAGATACG. This translates into CASSPLAPEGDT. The CDR3 in its entirety is CASSPLAPEGDTQYF.

This clone occurred many times. From the germline J gene comes the end of the CDR3, since the read stops 3 residues before it. The chain couples TRBV28 to TRBJ2-4, with D possibly TRBD1 on 7 matching bases. CDR1 is MDHEN and CDR2 is SYDVKM in the germline V gene. V was shortened by 7 bases and J by 8 bases, with 18 bases between the two germline ends. The CDR3 sequence is 14 residues long. The CDR3 reads CASTEGGGVDIQYF. The sequenced CDR3 bases are TGTGCCAGCACAGAAGGAGGGGGCGTAGACATT.

This clone was detected ten times or more. Read sequence stops 3 residues before the CDR3 end, and the germline J gene provides the missing end. J is TRBJ1-5 and V is TRBV30; D is possibly TRBD1 (6 bases). Trimming shortened V by 1 base and J by 2 bases, and 15 bases separated the two germline ends. This CDR3 has 16 residues. The germline V gene encodes CDR1 GTSNPN and CDR2 SVGIG (reference sequence). The CDR3 loop is CAWSATRGVGNQPQHF. The DNA read from the CDR3 is TGTGCCTGGAGTGCAACCAGGGGCGTTGGCAATCAGCCC. Variable domain in full (rest from reference TRBV30 and TRBJ1-5): SQTIHQWPATLVQPVGSPLSLECTVEGTSNPNLYWYRQAAGRGLQLLFYSVGIGQISSEVPQNLSASRPQDRQFILSSKKLLLSDSGFYLCAWSATRGVGNQPQHFGDGTRLSIL.

The table lists this clone with many counts. The read is 3 residues too short to cover the CDR3 end, so that end is filled in from the germline J gene. The J gene is TRBJ2-7, the V gene TRBV19; D uncertain. The V end lost 5 bases, the J end lost 4 bases, and 12 bases lay between the germline ends. The CDR3 is made up of 13 amino acids. Germline CDR1 LNHDA, CDR2 SQIVND (reference sequence). The CDR3 loop reads CASSHTTDYEQYF. CDR3 DNA (partial): TGTGCCAGTAGTCATACAACAGATTACGAG.

This clone was observed at least ten times. Read data end 3 residues before the CDR3 end; the end is taken from the germline J gene. The chain employs TRBV28 and TRBJ2-5, with 12 positions matching TRBD2. After removal of 4 bases from V and 5 bases from J, the junction contained 11 bases not matched to a gene. The germline gives CDR1 MDHEN, CDR2 SYDVKM. The CDR3 loop spans 17 amino acids. The CDR3 reads CASSSRLAGALWETQYF. CDR3 DNA, as far as it was read: TGTGCCAGCAGTTCCCGACTAGCGGGAGCTTTATGGGAGACC.

This clone was observed at least ten times. The CDR3 end falls 3 residues outside the read, so it is completed with the germline J gene. J is TRBJ2-1 and V is TRBV7-2; 7 bases match TRBD2. Germline V gene sequence: CDR1 SGHTA, CDR2 FQGNSA. This CDR3 is built from 15 residues. V lost 5 bases and J lost 6; bases outside the gene matches: 10. The CDR3 sequence: CASSPPRDYTNEQFF. Partial CDR3 DNA: TGTGCCAGCAGCCCCCCCCGGGACTACACCAATGAG.

Comments on this clone: Read data end 3 residues before the CDR3 end; the end is taken from the germline J gene. The rearrangement uses TRBV5-1 and TRBJ2-5, with D maybe TRBD1 (6 bases). V shed 0 bases and J shed 5 bases, with 14 bases lying between them. The CDR3 totals 15 residues. CDR1 is SGHRS, CDR2 YFSETQ, per germline. The sequenced part of the CDR3 DNA is TGCGCCAGCAGCTTGGTTAGGGACAAGTGGGAGACC. Translated: CASSLVRDKWET. The entire CDR3 protein reads CASSLVRDKWETQYF.

This clone was found many times. Sequencing ends 3 residues short of the CDR3 end; the germline J gene provides the rest. The chain has TRBV19 and TRBJ2-2, with D maybe TRBD2 (5 bases). V gave up 7 bases and J gave up 2 bases, with 17 bases separating them. Germline-derived CDR1 and CDR2 are LNHDA and SQIVND (reference sequence). This CDR3 has 16 residues. The CDR3 DNA, read in part, is TGTGCCAGTACTGCCCAAGCGGCAGTTAACACCGGGGAG. This codes for CASTAQAAVNTGE. The entire CDR3 is CASTAQAAVNTGELFF.